The rows below give T cell receptor beta chains drawn from one sample of a study of blood T cell repertoires in COVID-19. Generated by immunoSEQ multiplex PCR, the TCRdb table keeps only in-frame clones and is missing some. This table holds under 85,000 clones, roughly 90% found once. The sequenced material came from peripheral blood. The source is a man aged 50-59 years with acute or convalescent COVID-19. CDR3s include the opening cysteine and the closing phenylalanine or tryptophan. The D gene is left open where the match is weak. Some rows have no size entry. The others give once, few or many, or a class for an expanded clone.

v_call	clone_size	d_call	j_call	cdr3_nt	cdr3_aa
TRBV7-2	-	-	TRBJ2-1	TGTGCCAGCAGCCCCCGGGTGAGCTCCTACAATGAGCAGTTCTTC	CASSPRVSSYNEQFF
TRBV29-1	few	-	TRBJ2-5	TGCAGCGTTGTTGGAGGAGAGACCCAGTACTTC	CSVVGGETQYF
TRBV6-5	-	-	TRBJ2-3	TGTGCCAGCAGACCCTCGTGGGAGGATACGCAGTATTTT	CASRPSWEDTQYF
TRBV6-5	-	-	TRBJ1-3	TGTGCCAGCAGCACAGGGAATCGACACACCATATATTTT	CASSTGNRHTIYF
TRBV7-2	-	-	TRBJ2-7	TGTGCCAGCAGCTTAATTCAAGGAGCTAGATACGAGCAGTACTTC	CASSLIQGARYEQYF
TRBV12-5	-	TRBD1	TRBJ2-6	TGTGCTAGTGGCCTTATGACAGGGGGCTCTGGGGCCAACGTCCTGACTTTC	CASGLMTGGSGANVLTF
TRBV7-9	-	-	TRBJ2-1	TGTGCCAGCAGCTCTTCTAGCGCGAGTCGAAGGTTCTTC	CASSSSSASRRFF
TRBV5-1	-	TRBD1	TRBJ2-7	TGCGCCAGCAGCAGAGGGACAGGGTATATGGACGAGCAGTACTTC	CASSRGTGYMDEQYF
TRBV27	-	-	TRBJ1-2	TGTGCCAGCAGTTTATTTGGCAGATTATCCACTAACTATGGCTACACCTTC	CASSLFGRLSTNYGYTF
TRBV30	-	TRBD2	TRBJ2-5	TGTGCCTGGAGCGTACCGGGGGGAGTGTGGGAGACCCAGTACTTC	CAWSVPGGVWETQYF
TRBV10-1	-	-	TRBJ2-7	TGCGCCAGCAGTGTAGTTTCCTACGAGCAGTACTTC	CASSVVSYEQYF
TRBV19	-	-	TRBJ1-2	TGTGCCAGTAGTTGGAATATCGTGGGGCATGGCTACACCTTC	CASSWNIVGHGYTF
TRBV24-1	-	TRBD1	TRBJ2-7	TGTGCCACCCACGGGGAGGACAGGGAGGAATCCTACGAGCAGTACTTC	CATHGEDREESYEQYF
TRBV3-1/TRBV3-2	-	TRBD1	TRBJ2-5	TGTGCCAGCAGCCAAGCACAGGGGGCTGGGTTGGAGACCCAGTACTTC	CASSQAQGAGLETQYF
TRBV19	-	TRBD1	TRBJ1-2	TGTGCCAGTACCCTCGGACAGGGCTGGAACTATGGCTACACCTTC	CASTLGQGWNYGYTF
TRBV4-3	once	-	TRBJ2-3	TGCGCCAGCAGCCAAGCTACGAACCGGGTCACAGATACGCAGTATTTT	CASSQATNRVTDTQYF
TRBV28	-	-	TRBJ1-1	TGTGCCAGCAGTTTGCGACAGGTACTGAAGGGTGAAGCTTTCTTT	CASSLRQVLKGEAFF
TRBV27	few	TRBD1	TRBJ1-5	TGTGCCAGCAGTTCCGGGACAGATGCCAATCAGCCCCAGCATTTT	CASSSGTDANQPQHF
TRBV2	-	-	TRBJ1-6	TGTGCCAGCAGGTTACTGGGGACATCACCCCTCCACTTT	CASRLLGTSPLHF
TRBV2	-	-	TRBJ1-1	TGTGCCAGCAGCAACCAACAGGTGATGGTGAACACTGAAGCTTTCTTT	CASSNQQVMVNTEAFF
TRBV29-1	-	-	TRBJ1-1	TGCAGCGTGAACAGGGAGAACACTGAAGCTTTCTTT	CSVNRENTEAFF
TRBV27	-	TRBD1	TRBJ2-4	TGTGCCAGCAGTTTGTCGACAGGGAAAAACATTCAGTACTTC	CASSLSTGKNIQYF
TRBV25-1	-	TRBD1	TRBJ1-4	TGTGCCAGCAGGACAGGGGGCAGTGAAAAACTGTTTTTT	CASRTGGSEKLFF
TRBV13	-	-	TRBJ2-7	TGTGCCAGCAGCTTAGGGGCCAGGACAGCCCCTGTGGTCGAGAACTACGAGCAGTACTTC	CASSLGARTAPVVENYEQYF
TRBV3-1/TRBV3-2	-	-	TRBJ2-2	TGTGCCAGCAGCCAATCAGGGTACACCGGGGAGCTGTTTTTT	CASSQSGYTGELFF
TRBV5-1	-	-	TRBJ1-1	TGCGCCAGCAGCCCGATTGCGGGTGGGAACACTGAAGCTTTCTTT	CASSPIAGGNTEAFF
TRBV12-3/TRBV12-4	-	-	TRBJ2-7	TGTGCCAGCAAACGCGAACAGTACTTC	CASKREQYF
TRBV5-6	-	TRBD2	TRBJ2-3	TGTGCCAGCAGCGTTTTTGCGGGAGGTTATAGCACAGATACGCAGTATTTT	CASSVFAGGYSTDTQYF
TRBV4-1	-	-	TRBJ2-6	TGCGCCAGCAGCCAAGCGGGACCTCCCCCAGGGGTCGGGGCCAACGTCCTGACTTTC	CASSQAGPPPGVGANVLTF
TRBV5-6	-	-	TRBJ2-6	TGTGCCAGCAGCCCTCCGGGGTCCAACGTCCTGACTTTC	CASSPPGSNVLTF
TRBV19	-	TRBD1	TRBJ2-3	TGTGCCAGTAGTATAGCCCAGGGGACAGGGACCACAGATACGCAGTATTTT	CASSIAQGTGTTDTQYF
TRBV30	-	TRBD1	TRBJ1-2	TGTGCCTGGAGCATACTCGGGACAGGGATAGATGGCTACACCTTC	CAWSILGTGIDGYTF
TRBV9	-	TRBD2	TRBJ2-1	TGTGCCAGCAGCGTAGACCCACTAGCGGGCTACAATGAGCAGTTCTTC	CASSVDPLAGYNEQFF
TRBV10-2	-	TRBD1	TRBJ2-5	TGCGCCAGCAGTGCGGGACAGGGGAGCAGGCAGACCCAGTACTTC	CASSAGQGSRQTQYF
TRBV11-3	-	-	TRBJ2-7	TGTGCCAGCAGCTTTCGAGTCCACTCCTACGAGCAGTACTTC	CASSFRVHSYEQYF
TRBV27	-	-	TRBJ1-5	TGTGCCAGCAGTTTCGGGGGAGGTCAGCCCCAGCATTTT	CASSFGGGQPQHF
TRBV9	-	TRBD1	TRBJ1-1	TGTGCCAGCAGCGTCGCCGGGACAGGTTTGAACACTGAAGCTTTCTTT	CASSVAGTGLNTEAFF
TRBV5-8	-	-	TRBJ2-5	TGTGCCAGCAGCTTGCTAGAGACCCAGTACTTC	CASSLLETQYF
TRBV19	-	TRBD2	TRBJ2-2	TGTGCCAGTAGAATTGAGACTAGCCGTAACACCGGGGAGCTGTTTTTT	CASRIETSRNTGELFF
TRBV5-1	-	-	TRBJ2-5	TGCGCCAGCAGCTTGAAGCAGGGTAGCGGAGGGGAGACCCAGTACTTC	CASSLKQGSGGETQYF